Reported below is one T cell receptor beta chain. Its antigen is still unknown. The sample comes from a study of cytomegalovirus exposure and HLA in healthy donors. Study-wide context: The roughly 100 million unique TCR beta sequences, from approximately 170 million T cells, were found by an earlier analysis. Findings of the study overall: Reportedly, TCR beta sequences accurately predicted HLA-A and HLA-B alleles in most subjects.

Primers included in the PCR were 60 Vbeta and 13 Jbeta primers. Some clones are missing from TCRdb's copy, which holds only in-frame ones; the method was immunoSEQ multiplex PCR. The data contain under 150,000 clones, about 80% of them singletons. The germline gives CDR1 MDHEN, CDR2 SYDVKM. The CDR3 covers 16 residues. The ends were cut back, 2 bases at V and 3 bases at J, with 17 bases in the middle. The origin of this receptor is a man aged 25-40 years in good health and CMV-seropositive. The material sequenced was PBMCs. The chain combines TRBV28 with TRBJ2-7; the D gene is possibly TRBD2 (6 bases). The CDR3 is CASSLISALGGYEQYF. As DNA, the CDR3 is TGTGCCAGCAGTTTAATCTCAGCGTTGGGAGGCTACGAGCAGTACTTC. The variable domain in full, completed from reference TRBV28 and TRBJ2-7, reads DVKVTQSSRYLVKRTGEKVFLECVQDMDHENMFWYRQDPGLGLRLIYFSYDVKMKEKGDIPEGYSVSREKKERFSLILESASTNQTSMYLCASSLISALGGYEQYFGPGTRLTVT.